Below, 31 T cell receptor beta chains from the same sample are listed, as sequenced in a study of blood T cells in healthy people across ages. Alongside a J-beta primer mix, a sample-barcoded 5' primer served in a second PCR lasting about 7 to 11 cycles. TCRdb re-called the 5' RACE reads through MiXCR, storing one row per CDR3 protein. Found here are 1,500,000 or so distinct CDR3 sequences, approximately 39% of them singletons; the top ten hold over 3.5%. Specimen: blood. These receptors were taken from a woman younger than 30 in good health.

The chain links TRBV7-2 to TRBJ2-7; D ambiguous. Per the germline V gene, CDR1 is SGHTA and CDR2 is FQGNSA. V was trimmed by 5 bases and J by 1 base, leaving 12 bases between them. The CDR3 contains 14 residues. CDR3 in DNA: TGTGCCAGCAGCGTAGTTACGTATTCCTACGAGCAGTACTTC. Its protein is CASSVVTYSYEQYF.

This clonotype was seen only a few times. The chain is built from TRBV7-9 and TRBJ2-1, with D perhaps TRBD1 (6 bases). The germline V gene encodes CDR1 SEHNR and CDR2 FQNEAQ (reference sequence). Trimming stripped 6 bases from V and 2 bases from J, with 14 bases between. The CDR3 is 15 residues long. The CDR3 DNA is TGTGCCAGCAGACTGACAGGAAGTGCCTACAATGAGCAGTTCTTC. As protein: CASRLTGSAYNEQFF.

Only a few counts were recorded for this clonotype. The chain employs TRBV6-2 or TRBV6-3 and TRBJ2-5; possibly TRBD2 for D (6 bases). The DNA end is more similar to TRBJ2-7, so the J call may be wrong. The germline V gene has CDR1 MNHEY and CDR2 SVGEGT. The CDR3 loop spans 15 amino acids. CDR3 amino acids: CASSYSSPGRYEQYF. Here the CDR3 DNA reads TGTGCCAGCAGTTACTCGAGTCCGGGGAGGTACGAGCAGTACTTC.

The table lists this clonotype with a count of one. One end of the junction is discordant with germline, which a read error may explain. The J gene is TRBJ2-7, the V gene TRBV7-6; 8 bases map to TRBD2. CDR3 length equals 14 residues. CDR1 and CDR2 from the germline V gene are SGHVS and FNYEAQ. The CDR3 DNA follows: TGTGTCAGCAGCGCTGGGACTAGCTCCTACGAGCAGTACTTC. This codes for CVSSAGTSSYEQYF. Drawing the rest from reference TRBV7-6 and TRBJ2-7, the complete variable domain is GAGVSQSPRYKVTKRGQDVALRCDPISGHVSLYWYRQALGQGPEFLTYFNYEAQQDKSGLPNDRFSAERPEGSISTLTIQRTEQRDSAMYRCVSSAGTSSYEQYFGPGTRLTVT.

V is TRBV5-1 and J is TRBJ2-5; tentatively, D is TRBD2 (6 bases). The V end was cut by 0 bases, the J end by 1 base, with 13 bases between. The CDR3 is 16 residues long. In germline, CDR1 is SGHRS, CDR2 YFSETQ. The CDR3 nucleotides read TGCGCCAGCAGCTTGGGTAGCGGAGAAGGCCAAGAGACCCAGTACTTC. Translated: CASSLGSGEGQETQYF.

This clonotype was detected many times. This sequence joins TRBV7-9 and TRBJ1-2; D gene unclear. Trimming removed 2 bases at V and 4 bases at J, with 5 bases between. This CDR3 is built from 12 residues. CDR1 SEHNR and CDR2 FQNEAQ come from the germline V gene (reference sequence). CDR3 amino acids: CASSLTSYGYTF. The CDR3 DNA is TGTGCCAGCAGCTTAACATCCTATGGCTACACCTTC.

This clonotype was detected only a few times. The V call is TRBV27, the J call TRBJ2-1, with TRBD2 identical over 11 bases. This CDR3 region has 16 residues. CDR1 and CDR2 from the germline V gene are MNHEY and SMNVEV (reference sequence). J was trimmed by 6 bases and V by 7 bases; bases with no gene match: 11. CDR3 loop: CASIPAGTSGGNEQFF. CDR3 in DNA: TGTGCCAGCATCCCCGCCGGGACTAGCGGCGGCAATGAGCAGTTCTTC.

The chain has TRBV4-1 and TRBJ1-1; D is uncertain. CDR1 and CDR2 from the germline V gene are MGHRA and YSYEKL. V dropped 3 bases and J dropped 3 bases, with 14 bases sitting between them. The CDR3 totals 15 residues. This chain's CDR3 is CASSQAWKRDTEAFF. The CDR3 coding sequence is TGCGCCAGCAGCCAGGCCTGGAAGCGGGACACTGAAGCTTTCTTT.

V is TRBV7-2 and J is TRBJ2-5; tentative D call: TRBD2 (7 bases). V lost 5 bases to trimming and J lost 5 bases, with 15 bases between them. Germline CDR1 reads SGHTA; CDR2 reads FQGNSA. This CDR3 has 14 residues. The CDR3 loop reads CASSRSGRGETQYF. The CDR3 nucleotides are TGTGCCAGCAGCCGATCTGGGAGGGGGGAGACCCAGTACTTC.

The rearrangement uses TRBV12-3 or TRBV12-4 and TRBJ1-5; D uncertain. V lost 3 bases to trimming and J lost 4 bases, with 10 bases between them. This CDR3 is built from 14 residues. The CDR3 DNA sequence: TGTGCCAGCAGTTTTTGGGAGACTAATCAGCCCCAGCATTTT. It is translated as CASSFWETNQPQHF.

This clonotype has a handful of counts. The V gene is TRBV6-5, the J gene TRBJ2-5; D remains ambiguous. The germline V gene has CDR1 MNHEY and CDR2 SVGAGI. Trimming shortened V by 1 base and J by 5 bases, and 14 bases separated the two germline ends. The CDR3 covers 15 residues. DNA of the CDR3: TGTGCCAGCAGTTACTTCGGTAGGGCCGCGGAGACCCAGTACTTC. The encoded protein is CASSYFGRAAETQYF.

The chain employs TRBV4-1 and TRBJ2-1; 7 bases align to TRBD1. The germline V gene has CDR1 MGHRA and CDR2 YSYEKL. This CDR3 has 16 residues. Losses at the gene ends were 0 bases for V and 10 bases for J; bases not matched to a gene: 12. CDR3 nucleotide sequence: TGCGCCAGCAGCCAAGATCCCACAGGGGAGTATTACGAGCAGTTCTTC. It translates to CASSQDPTGEYYEQFF.

This clonotype was observed a handful of times. V is TRBV12-5 and J is TRBJ2-6, with 7 bases fitting TRBD1. This CDR3 comprises 17 residues. After removal of 4 bases from V and 4 bases from J, the junction contained 10 bases not matched to a gene. CDR1 LGHNT and CDR2 FRNRAP come from the germline V gene. CDR3 coding DNA: TGTGCTAGTGGTTCCAGACAGGGAGCAGCAGGGGCCAACGTCCTGACTTTC. Residues: CASGSRQGAAGANVLTF.

This chain connects TRBV5-1 to TRBJ2-1; D gene unclear. The tail of the sequence fits TRBJ2-7 better, so the J call may be wrong. CDR3 length equals 14 residues. Per the germline V gene, CDR1 is SGHRS and CDR2 is YFSETQ. The CDR3 loop reads CASSFSGPPNEQYF. The CDR3 DNA reads as TGCGCCAGCAGCTTCTCTGGACCCCCCAATGAGCAGTACTTC.

This clonotype was counted a few times. The chain employs TRBV18 and TRBJ2-1; the D is unclear. Germline values: CDR1 KGHSH, CDR2 LQKENI. The CDR3 extends over 16 amino acids. The ends were cut back, 1 base at V and 4 bases at J, with 14 bases in the middle. The CDR3 loop is CASSPLGGPGYNEQFF. The CDR3 DNA reads TGTGCCAGCTCACCACTCGGCGGACCGGGTTACAATGAGCAGTTCTTC.

The CDR3 DNA reads as TGTGCCAGCAGCCAAAGCGGCGGCAGGGGACCCTACGAGCAGTACTTC. Translating it yields CASSQSGGRGPYEQYF. The chain has TRBV16 and TRBJ2-4, with TRBD1 as a possible D gene (6 bases). TRBJ2-7 matches the DNA end more closely, so the J call is doubtful. CDR3 size: 16 residues. Germline V lookup: CDR1 KGHSY, CDR2 FQNENV.

The table lists this clonotype with a count of one. The genes are TRBV6-2 or TRBV6-3 and TRBJ2-3; 14 nucleotides align to TRBD2. This CDR3 contains 16 residues. The germline V gene has CDR1 MNHEY and CDR2 SVGEGT. V lost 6 bases to trimming and J lost 4 bases; unmatched junction nucleotides: 6. CDR3 DNA sequence: TGTGCCAGCAGCCGCCGGGGACTAGCGGGAGCAGATACGCAGTATTTT. Its protein product is CASSRRGLAGADTQYF.

The CDR3 coding sequence is TGTGCCAGCAGTTTTGAGGACAGGGGCTCACCCCTCCACTTT. Translation: CASSFEDRGSPLHF. The rearrangement uses TRBV12-3 or TRBV12-4 and TRBJ1-6, with 9 bases matching TRBD1. V was pared by 3 bases and J by 10 bases, with 4 bases of the junction left unmatched. There are 14 residues in the CDR3.

In this sample, this clonotype turned up a few times. The chain is built from TRBV2 and TRBJ2-7; the match to TRBD1 covers 8 bases. The CDR3 is made up of 14 amino acids. V gave up 6 bases and J gave up 4 bases; unmatched junction bases: 8. Germline V gene data show CDR1 as SNHLY and CDR2 as FYNNEI. The chain's CDR3 is CASRLDRGIYEQYF. The DNA for the CDR3 is TGTGCCAGCAGACTCGACAGGGGTATATACGAGCAGTACTTC.

The chain links TRBV4-3 to TRBJ1-4; unclear D gene. The CDR3 covers 14 residues. Germline V gene data show CDR1 as LGHNA and CDR2 as YSLEER. V was trimmed by 0 bases and J by 12 bases, leaving 14 bases between them. This CDR3 is CASSQDPLDPELFF. DNA of the CDR3: TGCGCCAGCAGCCAAGATCCCCTGGACCCAGAACTGTTTTTT.

There are a few counts of this clonotype. J is TRBJ1-4 and V is TRBV29-1; TRBD1 agrees at 9 bases. CDR1 and CDR2 (germline): SQVTM, ANQGSEA. V gave up 7 bases and J gave up 5 bases; unmatched junction bases: 5. This CDR3 is built from 13 residues. The CDR3 sequence is CSAPGTGNEKLFF. CDR3 bases: TGCAGCGCCCCCGGGACAGGGAATGAAAAACTGTTTTTT.

This clonotype was detected only a few times. This sequence joins TRBV4-3 and TRBJ1-1, with 9 bases fitting TRBD1. The trim removed 2 bases at V and 4 bases at J, leaving 5 bases unmatched. CDR1 is LGHNA and CDR2 is YSLEER in the germline V gene. CDR3 length: 15 residues. CDR3 bases: TGCGCCAGCAGCCAATGGACAGGGGCAGCCACTGAAGCTTTCTTT. This translates into CASSQWTGAATEAFF.

This sequence joins TRBV5-6 and TRBJ2-1; tentatively, D is TRBD1 or TRBD2 (5 bases each). The end of the DNA aligns better with TRBJ2-7, so the J call may be wrong. This CDR3 comprises 16 residues. Germline V gene data show CDR1 as SGHDT and CDR2 as YYEEEE. CDR3 in amino acids: CASSLWGIRPYNEQYF. The DNA for the CDR3 is TGTGCCAGCAGCTTGTGGGGGATAAGGCCCTACAATGAGCAGTACTTC.

This clonotype was detected a few times. The CDR3 region has the DNA TGCAGCGTTGAAGGAGATACAGGGTCGGGGACAGATACGCAGTATTTT. It translates to CSVEGDTGSGTDTQYF. This sequence joins TRBV29-1 and TRBJ2-3; D might be TRBD1 (6 bases). The V and J ends lost 1 base and 3 bases respectively, with 17 bases between them. Germline V gene sequence: CDR1 SQVTM, CDR2 ANQGSEA. This CDR3 is 16 amino acids long.

This rearrangement joins TRBV5-1 to TRBJ1-2; a weak D match, TRBD1 (6 bases). Germline V gene sequence: CDR1 SGHRS, CDR2 YFSETQ. The CDR3 loop spans 18 amino acids. Trimming removed 0 bases at V and 1 base at J, with 19 bases between. CDR3 sequence reads: CASSLDPPGGGDNYGYTF. CDR3 coding DNA: TGCGCCAGCAGCTTGGACCCTCCTGGAGGGGGAGATAACTATGGCTACACCTTC.

The chain combines TRBV30 with TRBJ2-4, with D uncertain. The J call is uncertain, as TRBJ2-7 better fits the DNA end. CDR3 length: 11 residues. Germline V gene sequence: CDR1 GTSNPN, CDR2 SVGIG (reference sequence). The CDR3 nucleotides are TGTGCCTGGAGTGATAGTCACGAGCAGTACTTC. Protein: CAWSDSHEQYF.

The chain joins TRBV7-9 to TRBJ1-4; tentatively, D is TRBD1 (5 bases). This CDR3 is 15 amino acids long. V was pared by 5 bases and J by 8 bases, with 18 bases between. Germline CDR1 SEHNR, CDR2 FQNEAQ (reference sequence). CDR3 coding DNA: TGTGCCAGCAGCCCGCCCGGACGGGGGTTCGAAAAACTGTTTTTT. As protein: CASSPPGRGFEKLFF.

The chain has TRBV5-1 and TRBJ2-3, with a tentative D call TRBD2 (5 bases). CDR1 is SGHRS, CDR2 YFSETQ, per germline. The CDR3 covers 15 residues. Trimming took 4 bases from V and 6 from J, leaving 18 bases between them. In DNA form, the CDR3 reads TGCGCCAGCAGCCCTCCTGACGGGGTTGCGGATACGCAGTATTTT. Amino acids: CASSPPDGVADTQYF.

In its sample, this clonotype was seen many times. V usage is TRBV12-3 or TRBV12-4 and J usage is TRBJ2-4, with 8 bases lining up with TRBD1. With V trimmed by 5 bases and J by 8 bases, 2 bases remained unmatched. The CDR3 is made up of 12 amino acids. The CDR3 DNA reads TGTGCCAGCAGTCCACAGGGGGACATTCAGTACTTC. Its protein product is CASSPQGDIQYF.

The chain employs TRBV20-1 and TRBJ2-5; D is perhaps TRBD1 (6 bases). Near its end, the DNA agrees better with TRBJ2-7, so the J call may be wrong. CDR1 and CDR2 (germline): DFQATT, SNEGSKA (reference sequence). There are 13 residues in the CDR3. CDR3 coding DNA: TGCAGTGCTAGAGATAACAGGGCCTACGAGCAGTACTTC. Amino acid sequence: CSARDNRAYEQYF.

This clonotype was observed a few times. The V gene is TRBV12-3 or TRBV12-4, the J gene TRBJ2-7; D possibly matches TRBD1 or TRBD2 (5 bases each). Trimming cost V 7 bases and J 0 bases, with 13 bases left between them. CDR3 length: 14 residues. The CDR3 protein is CASKQGGTSYEQYF. The CDR3, as DNA: TGTGCCAGCAAACAAGGTGGGACCTCCTACGAGCAGTACTTC.